Sequencing of this T cell receptor beta chain was carried out in a study of CD8+ T cells in alopecia areata. As for the study in general: Those patients who were treated received oral tofacitinib, which was given at 5 to 10 mg twice daily for moderate-to-severe alopecia areata.

Punch biopsies of lesional scalp, plus peripheral blood, were taken from alopecia areata patients. In germline, CDR1 is SNHLY, CDR2 FYNNEI. The CDR3 runs 15 residues. Trimming removed 0 bases at V and 1 base at J, with 9 bases between. The sequencing template was cDNA reverse transcribed from extracted RNA. TCRdb keeps only in-frame clones here, not all; method: immunoSEQ multiplex PCR. This table has 150,000 or so clones, just over 65% appearing once. The starting material was CD8+ T cells sorted from blood, obtained at week 0. The TCR sequence derives from a human donor with alopecia areata. V is TRBV2 and J is TRBJ1-1, with a tentative D call TRBD1 (5 bases). The CDR3 coding sequence is TGTGCCAGCAGTGAAGCGGGACGGACGAACACTGAAGCTTTCTTT. This gives the protein CASSEAGRTNTEAFF.